The rows below give T cell receptor beta chains drawn from one sample of a study of spatial heterogeneity in lung cancer. TCRdb re-derived calls from the 5' RACE reads in MiXCR, one entry per CDR3 protein. Of 60,000 or so distinct CDR3 sequences listed, about 5.9% are singletons. Sequenced here: PBMCs, sampled at surgery. These receptors were collected from a female donor with early-stage non-small cell lung cancer. Each CDR3 is given with its conserved first and last residue. Each record gives: J gene, V gene, CDR3 protein.

>TRBJ1-5|TRBV20-1
CSTNQGNQPQHF
>TRBJ2-2|TRBV20-1
CSARDDGNTGELFF
>TRBJ1-4|TRBV20-1
CSAVPVGNEKLFF
>TRBJ1-2|TRBV28
CASQARGGYTF
>TRBJ1-1|TRBV11-2
CASSLDRTGGAGAFF
>TRBJ2-7|TRBV27
CASSPTTPPYEQYF
>TRBJ2-2|TRBV7-9
CASSPPGQGAGELFF
>TRBJ1-5|TRBV5-6
CASSFQGGYSNQPQHF
>TRBJ2-5|TRBV2
CASRRLAGEETQYF
>TRBJ2-1|TRBV10-2
CASSVSIEQFF
>TRBJ1-1|TRBV25-1
CASSRDRRAAFF
>TRBJ1-4|TRBV28
CASSFDSPNEKLFF
>TRBJ1-5|TRBV5-6
CASSSSWAVGDQPQHF
>TRBJ1-6|TRBV6-6
CASSYPGRDSPLHF
>TRBJ2-2|TRBV20-1
CSKSGANTGELFF
>TRBJ2-2|TRBV27
CASRKPPGELFF
>TRBJ2-2|TRBV7-8
CASSLAGTGELFF
>TRBJ2-7|TRBV6-1
CAAQGNLYEQYF
>TRBJ1-5|TRBV9
CASSVGVGRPQHF
>TRBJ2-3|TRBV20-1
CSAIDRVGTDTQYF
>TRBJ2-3|TRBV7-3
CASSLRRAASTDTQYF
>TRBJ1-2|TRBV28
CASSLTRGYGYTF
>TRBJ2-1|TRBV6-5
CASKRTDEQFF
>TRBJ1-5|TRBV3-1
CASSRGGHQPQHF
>TRBJ2-1|TRBV20-1
CRADRGLAGDRPYNEQFF
>TRBJ1-5|TRBV10-2
CASSEGQQHQPQHF
>TRBJ1-2|TRBV18
CASSQGQGVYGYTF
>TRBJ2-5|TRBV5-1
CASSLRDRQETQYF
>TRBJ2-1|TRBV9
CASSGPGGEQFF
>TRBJ2-1|TRBV7-2
CASSLEAASGEQFF
>TRBJ1-5|TRBV10-3
CATGPEGNQPQHF
>TRBJ1-6|TRBV7-9
CASSSDSYNSPLHF
>TRBJ1-3|TRBV7-9
CASRSGQGNTIYF